A single T cell receptor (beta chain) is shown here with its context. This sample was taken from a study of brain T cells in children with intractable seizures. Using immunoSEQ multiplex PCR, the repertoire was profiled, and TCRdb retains in-frame clones only, with some absent. The sample gives 62,000 or so clones, roughly 95% of which show up once; roughly 0.4% is in the top ten. The CDR3 runs 14 residues. Germline loops: CDR1 MNHNY, CDR2 SVGAGI (reference sequence). J gave up 8 bases and V 0 bases, and 4 bases lay outside the gene matches. Sequenced here: peripheral blood, sampled at surgery. The chain links TRBV6-6 to TRBJ1-5; 7 bases match TRBD1. This TCR derives from a boy under two years old with focal cortical dysplasia and intractable seizures. CDR3 sequence: CASSYSHRGEPQHF. The DNA for the CDR3 is TGTGCCAGCAGTTACTCACACAGGGGAGAGCCCCAGCATTTT.